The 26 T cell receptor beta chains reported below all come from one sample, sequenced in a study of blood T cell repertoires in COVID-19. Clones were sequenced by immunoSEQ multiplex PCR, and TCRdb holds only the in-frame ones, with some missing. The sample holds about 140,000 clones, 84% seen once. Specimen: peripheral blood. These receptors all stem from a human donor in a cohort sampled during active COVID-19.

The CDR3 is CASSPLVNTEAFF. Here the CDR3 DNA reads TGTGCCAGCAGCCCGTTAGTGAACACTGAAGCTTTCTTT. This rearrangement joins TRBV27 to TRBJ1-1; D remains ambiguous. The CDR3 runs 13 residues. Per the germline V gene, CDR1 is MNHEY and CDR2 is SMNVEV (reference sequence). V lost 6 bases and J lost 0, with 8 bases in between.

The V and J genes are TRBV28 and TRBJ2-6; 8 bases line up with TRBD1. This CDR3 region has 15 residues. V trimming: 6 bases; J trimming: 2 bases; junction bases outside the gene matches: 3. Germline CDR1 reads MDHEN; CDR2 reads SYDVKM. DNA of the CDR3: TGTGCCAGCAGATTACAGGGGGCTGGGGCCAACGTCCTGACTTTC. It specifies CASRLQGAGANVLTF.

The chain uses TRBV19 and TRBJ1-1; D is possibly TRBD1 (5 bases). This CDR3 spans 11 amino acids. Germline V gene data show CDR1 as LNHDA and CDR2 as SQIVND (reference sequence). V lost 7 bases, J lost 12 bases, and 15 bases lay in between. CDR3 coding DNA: TGTGCCAGTAACTCGGACATCTCGACTTTCTTT. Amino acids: CASNSDISTFF.

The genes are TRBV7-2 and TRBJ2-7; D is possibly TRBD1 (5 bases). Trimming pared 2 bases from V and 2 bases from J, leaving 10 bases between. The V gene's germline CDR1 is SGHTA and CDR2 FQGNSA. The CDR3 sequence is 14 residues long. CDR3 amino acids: CASSLRQTTYEQYF. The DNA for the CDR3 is TGTGCCAGCAGCTTACGACAGACCACCTACGAGCAGTACTTC.

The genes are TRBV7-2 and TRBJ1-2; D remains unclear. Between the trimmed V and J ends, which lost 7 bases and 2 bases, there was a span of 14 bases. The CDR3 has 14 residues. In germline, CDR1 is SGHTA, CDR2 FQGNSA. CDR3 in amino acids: CASTSGGRNYGYTF. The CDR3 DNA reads TGTGCCAGCACCTCCGGCGGGAGGAACTATGGCTACACCTTC.

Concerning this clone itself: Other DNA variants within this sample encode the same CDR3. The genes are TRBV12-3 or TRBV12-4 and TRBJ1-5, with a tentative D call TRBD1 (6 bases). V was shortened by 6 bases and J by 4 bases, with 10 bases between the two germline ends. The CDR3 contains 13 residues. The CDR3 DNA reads TGTGCCAGCAGCCCACAGGGAAATCAGCCCCAGCATTTT. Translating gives CASSPQGNQPQHF.

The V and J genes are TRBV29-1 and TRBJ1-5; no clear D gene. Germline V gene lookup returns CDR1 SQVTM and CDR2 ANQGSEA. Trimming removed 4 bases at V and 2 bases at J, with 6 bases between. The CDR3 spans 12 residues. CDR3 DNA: TGCAGCGTTGCTGGAGGCAATCAGCCCCAGCATTTT. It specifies CSVAGGNQPQHF.

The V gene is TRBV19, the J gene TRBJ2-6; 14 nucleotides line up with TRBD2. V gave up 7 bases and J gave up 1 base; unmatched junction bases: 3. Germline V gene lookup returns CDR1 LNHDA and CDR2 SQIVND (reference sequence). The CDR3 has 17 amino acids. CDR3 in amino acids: CASMGLAGESGANVLTF. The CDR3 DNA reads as TGTGCCAGTATGGGACTAGCGGGGGAATCTGGGGCCAACGTCCTGACTTTC.

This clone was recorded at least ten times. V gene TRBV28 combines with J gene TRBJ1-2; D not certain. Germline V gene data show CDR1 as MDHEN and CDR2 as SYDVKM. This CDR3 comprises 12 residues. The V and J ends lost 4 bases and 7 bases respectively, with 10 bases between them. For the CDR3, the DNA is TGTGCCAGCAGTTCGGAGTACATTGGCTACACCTTC. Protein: CASSSEYIGYTF.

CDR3 DNA sequence: TGTGCCAGCAGCTCCGGACAGGGGGCTTGGACTGAAGCTTTCTTT. This sequence encodes CASSSGQGAWTEAFF. The V gene is TRBV7-9, the J gene TRBJ1-1; 11 bases match TRBD1. The V gene's germline CDR1 is SEHNR and CDR2 FQNEAQ (reference sequence). The CDR3 has 15 amino acids. Trimming cost V 4 bases and J 5 bases; bases outside gene matches: 6.

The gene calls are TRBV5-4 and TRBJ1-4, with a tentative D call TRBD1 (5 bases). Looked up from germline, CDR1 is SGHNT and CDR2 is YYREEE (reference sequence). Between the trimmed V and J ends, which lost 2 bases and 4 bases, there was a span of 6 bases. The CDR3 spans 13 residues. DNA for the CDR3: TGTGCCAGCAGCTTCGGGGGTAATGAAAAACTGTTTTTT. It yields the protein CASSFGGNEKLFF.

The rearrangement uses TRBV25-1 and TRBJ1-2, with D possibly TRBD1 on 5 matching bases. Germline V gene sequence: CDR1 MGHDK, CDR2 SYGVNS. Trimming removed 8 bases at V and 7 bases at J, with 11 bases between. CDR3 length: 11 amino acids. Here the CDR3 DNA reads TGTGCCAGCGTATCTCAGGGTGGCTACACCTTC. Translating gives CASVSQGGYTF.

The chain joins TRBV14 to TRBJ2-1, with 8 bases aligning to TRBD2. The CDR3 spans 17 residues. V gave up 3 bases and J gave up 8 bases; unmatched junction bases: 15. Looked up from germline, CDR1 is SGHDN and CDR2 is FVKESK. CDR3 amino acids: CASSHDIPRGGLDEQFF. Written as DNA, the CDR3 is TGTGCCAGCAGCCACGATATCCCACGGGGGGGCCTCGATGAGCAGTTCTTC. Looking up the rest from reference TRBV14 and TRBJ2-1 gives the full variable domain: EAGVTQFPSHSVIEKGQTVTLRCDPISGHDNLYWYRRVMGKEIKFLLHFVKESKQDESGMPNNRFLAERTGGTYSTLKVQPAELEDSGVYFCASSHDIPRGGLDEQFFGPGTRLTVL.

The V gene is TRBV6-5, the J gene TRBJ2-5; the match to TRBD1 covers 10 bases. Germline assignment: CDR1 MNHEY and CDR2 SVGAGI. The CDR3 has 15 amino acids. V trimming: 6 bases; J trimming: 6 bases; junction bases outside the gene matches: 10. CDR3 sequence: CASSQIRQGAKTQYF. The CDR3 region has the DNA TGTGCCAGCAGCCAGATCAGACAGGGGGCGAAGACCCAGTACTTC.

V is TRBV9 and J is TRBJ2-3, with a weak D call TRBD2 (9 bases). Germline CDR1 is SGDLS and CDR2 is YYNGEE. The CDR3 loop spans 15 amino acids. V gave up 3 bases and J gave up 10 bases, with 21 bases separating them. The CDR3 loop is CASSAHSGGQDPQYF. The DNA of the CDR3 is TGTGCCAGCAGCGCCCATAGCGGGGGACAGGATCCGCAGTATTTT.

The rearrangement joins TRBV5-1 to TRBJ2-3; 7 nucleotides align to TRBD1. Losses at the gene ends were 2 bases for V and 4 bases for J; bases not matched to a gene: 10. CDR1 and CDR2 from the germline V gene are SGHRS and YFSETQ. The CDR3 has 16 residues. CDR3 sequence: CASSLIGGRRSDTQYF. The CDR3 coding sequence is TGCGCCAGCAGCTTAATAGGGGGCCGAAGGTCAGATACGCAGTATTTT.

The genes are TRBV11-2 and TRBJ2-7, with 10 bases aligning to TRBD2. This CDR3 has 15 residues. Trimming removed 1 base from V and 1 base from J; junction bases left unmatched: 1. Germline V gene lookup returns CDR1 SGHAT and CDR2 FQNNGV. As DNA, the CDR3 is TGTGCCAGCAGCTTAGTAGCGGGGGGATCCTACGAGCAGTACTTC. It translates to CASSLVAGGSYEQYF.

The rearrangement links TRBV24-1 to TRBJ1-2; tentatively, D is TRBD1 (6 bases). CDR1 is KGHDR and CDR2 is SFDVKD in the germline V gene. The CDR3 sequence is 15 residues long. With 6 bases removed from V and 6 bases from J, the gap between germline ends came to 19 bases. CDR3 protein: CATSTGEGGIHGYTF. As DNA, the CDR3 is TGTGCCACCAGTACGGGAGAGGGGGGGATCCATGGCTACACCTTC.

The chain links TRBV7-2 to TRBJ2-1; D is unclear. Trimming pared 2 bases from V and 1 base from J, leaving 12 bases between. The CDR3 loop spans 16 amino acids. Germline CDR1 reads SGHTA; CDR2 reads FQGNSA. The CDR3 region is CASSLSRGTSYNEQFF. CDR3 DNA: TGTGCCAGCAGCTTATCCCGCGGAACATCCTACAATGAGCAGTTCTTC.

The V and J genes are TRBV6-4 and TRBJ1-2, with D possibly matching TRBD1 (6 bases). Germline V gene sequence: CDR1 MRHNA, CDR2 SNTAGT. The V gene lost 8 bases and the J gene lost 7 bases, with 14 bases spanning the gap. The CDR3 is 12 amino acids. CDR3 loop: CASSLAGAGYTF. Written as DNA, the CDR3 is TGTGCCAGCTCGCTTGCGGGGGCTGGCTACACCTTC.

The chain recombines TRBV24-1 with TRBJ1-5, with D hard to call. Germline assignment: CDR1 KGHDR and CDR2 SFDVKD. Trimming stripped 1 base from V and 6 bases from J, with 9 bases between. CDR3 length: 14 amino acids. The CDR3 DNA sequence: TGTGCCACCAGTGATTTTACTAGAGGTCAGCCCCAGCATTTT. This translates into CATSDFTRGQPQHF.

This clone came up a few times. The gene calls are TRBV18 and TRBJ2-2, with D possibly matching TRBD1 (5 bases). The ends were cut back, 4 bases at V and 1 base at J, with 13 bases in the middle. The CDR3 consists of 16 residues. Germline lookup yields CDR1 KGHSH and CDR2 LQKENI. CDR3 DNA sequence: TGTGCCAGCTCACTGCTAGGGGCTCAGAACACCGGGGAGCTGTTTTTT. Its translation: CASSLLGAQNTGELFF.

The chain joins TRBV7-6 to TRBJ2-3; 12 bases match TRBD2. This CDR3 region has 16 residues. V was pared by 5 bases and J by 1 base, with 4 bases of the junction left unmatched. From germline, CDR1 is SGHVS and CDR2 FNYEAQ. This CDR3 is CASSPWTSGGTDTQYF. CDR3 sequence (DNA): TGTGCCAGCAGCCCCTGGACTAGCGGGGGCACAGATACGCAGTATTTT.

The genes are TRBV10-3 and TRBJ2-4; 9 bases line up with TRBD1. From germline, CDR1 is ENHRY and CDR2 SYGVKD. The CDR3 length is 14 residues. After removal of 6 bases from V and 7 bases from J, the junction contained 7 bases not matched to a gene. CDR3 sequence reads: CAISRDREGNIQYF. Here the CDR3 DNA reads TGTGCCATCAGCCGGGACAGGGAAGGGAACATTCAGTACTTC.

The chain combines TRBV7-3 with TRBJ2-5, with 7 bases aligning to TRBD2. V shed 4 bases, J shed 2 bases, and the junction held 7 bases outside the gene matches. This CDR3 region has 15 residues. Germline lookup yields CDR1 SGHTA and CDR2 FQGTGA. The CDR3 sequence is CASSSTGLVQETQYF. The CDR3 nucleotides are TGTGCCAGCAGCTCAACCGGACTAGTTCAAGAGACCCAGTACTTC.

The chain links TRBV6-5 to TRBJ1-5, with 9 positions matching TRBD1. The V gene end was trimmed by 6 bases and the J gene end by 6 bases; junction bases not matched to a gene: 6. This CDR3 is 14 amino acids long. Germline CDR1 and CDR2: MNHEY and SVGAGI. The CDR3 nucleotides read TGTGCCAGCAGGGGGACAGGGTGGGGTCAGCCCCAGCATTTT. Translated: CASRGTGWGQPQHF.